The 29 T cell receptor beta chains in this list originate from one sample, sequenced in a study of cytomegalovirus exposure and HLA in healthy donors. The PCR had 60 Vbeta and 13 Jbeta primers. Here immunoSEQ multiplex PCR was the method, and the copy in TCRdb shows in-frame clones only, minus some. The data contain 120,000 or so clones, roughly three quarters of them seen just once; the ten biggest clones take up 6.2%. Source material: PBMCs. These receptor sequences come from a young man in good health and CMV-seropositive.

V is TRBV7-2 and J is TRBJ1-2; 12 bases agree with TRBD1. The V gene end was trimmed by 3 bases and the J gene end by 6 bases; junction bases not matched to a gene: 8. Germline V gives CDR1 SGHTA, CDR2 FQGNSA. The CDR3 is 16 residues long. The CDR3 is CASSFSGTGGGDGYTF. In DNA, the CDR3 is TGTGCCAGCAGCTTTTCCGGGACAGGGGGCGGAGATGGCTACACCTTC. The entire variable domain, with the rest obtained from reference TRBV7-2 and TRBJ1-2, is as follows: GAGVSQSPSNKVTEKGKDVELRCDPISGHTALYWYRQSLGQGLEFLIYFQGNSAPDKSGLPSDRFSAERTGGSVSTLTIQRTQQEDSAVYLCASSFSGTGGGDGYTFGSGTRLTVV.

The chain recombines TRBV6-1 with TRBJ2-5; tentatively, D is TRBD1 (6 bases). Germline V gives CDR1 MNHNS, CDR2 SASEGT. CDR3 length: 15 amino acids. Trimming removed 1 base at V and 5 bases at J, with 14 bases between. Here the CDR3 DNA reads TGTGCCAGCAGTGAAGGCAGGGGCGCCTACGAGACCCAGTACTTC. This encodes CASSEGRGAYETQYF.

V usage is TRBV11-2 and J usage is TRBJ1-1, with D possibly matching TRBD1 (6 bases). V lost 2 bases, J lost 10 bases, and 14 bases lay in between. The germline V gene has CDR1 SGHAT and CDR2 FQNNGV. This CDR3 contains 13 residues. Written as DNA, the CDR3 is TGTGCCAGCAGCTTAATCGTTGAAGGGGGAGCTTTCTTT. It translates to CASSLIVEGGAFF. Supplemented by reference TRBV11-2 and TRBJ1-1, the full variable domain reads EAGVAQSPRYKIIEKRQSVAFWCNPISGHATLYWYQQILGQGPKLLIQFQNNGVVDDSQLPKDRFSAERLKGVDSTLKIQPAKLEDSAVYLCASSLIVEGGAFFGQGTRLTVV.

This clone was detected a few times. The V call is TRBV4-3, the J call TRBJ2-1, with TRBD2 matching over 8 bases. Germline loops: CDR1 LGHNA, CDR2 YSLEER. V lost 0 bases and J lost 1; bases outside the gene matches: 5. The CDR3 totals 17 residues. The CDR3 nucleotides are TGCGCCAGCAGCCAAGAGATCGGGGGGGAATCCTACAATGAGCAGTTCTTC. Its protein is CASSQEIGGESYNEQFF.

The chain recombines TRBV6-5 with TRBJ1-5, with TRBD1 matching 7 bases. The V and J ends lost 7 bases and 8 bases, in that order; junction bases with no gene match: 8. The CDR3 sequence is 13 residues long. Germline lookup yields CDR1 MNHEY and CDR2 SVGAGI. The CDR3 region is CASTVTGREPQHF. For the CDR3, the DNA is TGTGCCAGCACCGTGACAGGGCGAGAGCCCCAGCATTTT.

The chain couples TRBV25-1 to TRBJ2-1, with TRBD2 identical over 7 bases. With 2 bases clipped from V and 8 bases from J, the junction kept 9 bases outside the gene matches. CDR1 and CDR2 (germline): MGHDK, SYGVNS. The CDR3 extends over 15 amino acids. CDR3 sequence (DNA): TGTGCCAGCAGTGAACCCCACGGGGGGTCAGATGAGCAGTTCTTC. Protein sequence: CASSEPHGGSDEQFF.

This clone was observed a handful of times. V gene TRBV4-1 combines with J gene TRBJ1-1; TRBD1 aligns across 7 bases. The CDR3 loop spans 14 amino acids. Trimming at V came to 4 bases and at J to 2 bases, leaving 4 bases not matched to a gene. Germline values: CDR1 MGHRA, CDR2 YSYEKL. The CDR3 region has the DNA TGCGCCAGCAGCCTAACAGGGGTTAACACTGAAGCTTTCTTT. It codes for CASSLTGVNTEAFF.

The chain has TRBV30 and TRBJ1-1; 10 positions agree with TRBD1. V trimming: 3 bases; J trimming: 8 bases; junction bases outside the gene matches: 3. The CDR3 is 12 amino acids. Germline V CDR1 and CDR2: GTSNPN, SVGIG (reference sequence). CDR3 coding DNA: TGTGCCTGGAGACCGGGACAGGGGGAAGCTTTCTTT. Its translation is CAWRPGQGEAFF.

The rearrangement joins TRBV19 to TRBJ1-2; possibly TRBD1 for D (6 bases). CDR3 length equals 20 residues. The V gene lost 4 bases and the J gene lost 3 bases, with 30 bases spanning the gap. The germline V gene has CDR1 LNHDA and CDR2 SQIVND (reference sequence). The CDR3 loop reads CASSTDSQRRGMAGDYGYTF. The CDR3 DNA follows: TGTGCCAGTAGTACCGATTCCCAAAGAAGGGGGATGGCTGGGGACTATGGCTACACCTTC. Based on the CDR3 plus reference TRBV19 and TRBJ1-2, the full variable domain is DGGITQSPKYLFRKEGQNVTLSCEQNLNHDAMYWYRQDPGQGLRLIYYSQIVNDFQKGDIAEGYSVSREKKESFPLTVTSAQKNPTAFYLCASSTDSQRRGMAGDYGYTFGSGTRLTVV.

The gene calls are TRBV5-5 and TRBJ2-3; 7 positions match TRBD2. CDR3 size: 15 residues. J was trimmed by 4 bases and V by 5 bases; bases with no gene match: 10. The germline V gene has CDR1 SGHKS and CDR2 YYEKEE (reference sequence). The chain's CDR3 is CASSLGWGGADTQYF. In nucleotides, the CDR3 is TGTGCCAGCAGTCTAGGGTGGGGGGGGGCAGATACGCAGTATTTT.

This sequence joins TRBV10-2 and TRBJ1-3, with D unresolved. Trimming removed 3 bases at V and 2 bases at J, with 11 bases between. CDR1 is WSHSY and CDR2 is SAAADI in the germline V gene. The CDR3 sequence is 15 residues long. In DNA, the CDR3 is TGCGCCAGCAGTGAATTGGACTCACCTGGAAACACCATATATTTT. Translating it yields CASSELDSPGNTIYF.

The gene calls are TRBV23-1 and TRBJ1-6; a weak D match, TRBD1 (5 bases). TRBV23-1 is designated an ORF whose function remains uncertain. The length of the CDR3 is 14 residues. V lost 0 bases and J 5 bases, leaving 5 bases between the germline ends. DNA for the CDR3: TGCGCCAGCAGTCAATCCAGGGATAATTCACCCCTCCACTTT. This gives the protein CASSQSRDNSPLHF.

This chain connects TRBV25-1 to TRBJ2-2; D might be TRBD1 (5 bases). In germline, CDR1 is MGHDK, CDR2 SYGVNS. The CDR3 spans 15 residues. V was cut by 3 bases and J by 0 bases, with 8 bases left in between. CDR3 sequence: CASSETVSNTGELFF. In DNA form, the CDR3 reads TGTGCCAGCAGTGAGACAGTTTCGAACACCGGGGAGCTGTTTTTT.

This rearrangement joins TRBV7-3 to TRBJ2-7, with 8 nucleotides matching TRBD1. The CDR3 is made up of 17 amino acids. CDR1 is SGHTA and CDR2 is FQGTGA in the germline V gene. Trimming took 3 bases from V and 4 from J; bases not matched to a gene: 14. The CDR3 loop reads CASSFNGGTGGPYEQYF. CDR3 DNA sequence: TGTGCCAGCAGCTTTAATGGGGGGACAGGCGGACCGTACGAGCAGTACTTC.

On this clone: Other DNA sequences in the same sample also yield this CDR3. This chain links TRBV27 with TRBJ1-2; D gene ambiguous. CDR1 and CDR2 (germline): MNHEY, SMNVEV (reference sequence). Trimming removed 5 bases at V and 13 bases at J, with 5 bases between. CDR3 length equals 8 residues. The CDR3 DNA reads TGTGCCAGCAGTCCTCTCACCTTC. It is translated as CASSPLTF.

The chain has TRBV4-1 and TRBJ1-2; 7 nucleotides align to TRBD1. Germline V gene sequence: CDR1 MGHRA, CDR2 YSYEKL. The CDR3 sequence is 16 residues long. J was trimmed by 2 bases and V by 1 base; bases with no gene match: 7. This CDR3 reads CASSQVDRDWNYGYTF. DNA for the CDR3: TGCGCCAGCAGCCAAGTCGACAGGGATTGGAACTATGGCTACACCTTC.

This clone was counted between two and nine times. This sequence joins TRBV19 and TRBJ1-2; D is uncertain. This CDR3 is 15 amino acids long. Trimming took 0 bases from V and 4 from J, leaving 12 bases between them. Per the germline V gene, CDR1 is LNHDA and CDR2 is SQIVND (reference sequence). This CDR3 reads CASSIDPHSTYGYTF. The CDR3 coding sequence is TGTGCCAGTAGTATAGATCCCCACAGTACCTATGGCTACACCTTC.

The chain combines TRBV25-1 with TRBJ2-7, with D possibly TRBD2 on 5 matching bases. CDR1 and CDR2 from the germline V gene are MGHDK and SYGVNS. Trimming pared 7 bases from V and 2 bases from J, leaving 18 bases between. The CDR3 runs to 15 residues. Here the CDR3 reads CASTEEEGGTYEQYF. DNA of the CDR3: TGTGCCAGCACCGAGGAAGAGGGTGGCACCTACGAGCAGTACTTC.

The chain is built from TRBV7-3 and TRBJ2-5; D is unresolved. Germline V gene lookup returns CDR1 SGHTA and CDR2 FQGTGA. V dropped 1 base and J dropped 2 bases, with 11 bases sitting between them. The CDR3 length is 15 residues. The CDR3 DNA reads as TGTGCCAGCAGCTTAAGAGGCTACCAACAAGAGACCCAGTACTTC. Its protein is CASSLRGYQQETQYF.

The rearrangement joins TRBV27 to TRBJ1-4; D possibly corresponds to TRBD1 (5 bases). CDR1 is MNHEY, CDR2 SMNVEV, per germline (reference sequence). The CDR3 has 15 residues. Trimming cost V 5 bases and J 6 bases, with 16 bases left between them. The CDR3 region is CASSPYAGDDEKLFF. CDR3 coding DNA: TGTGCCAGCAGTCCCTACGCGGGGGACGATGAAAAACTGTTTTTT.

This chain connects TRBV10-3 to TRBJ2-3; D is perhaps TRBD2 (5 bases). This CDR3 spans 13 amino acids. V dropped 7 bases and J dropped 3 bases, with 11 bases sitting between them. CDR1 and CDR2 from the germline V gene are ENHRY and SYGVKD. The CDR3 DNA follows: TGTGCCATCACCATTGGCGGGACAGATACGCAGTATTTT. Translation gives CAITIGGTDTQYF.

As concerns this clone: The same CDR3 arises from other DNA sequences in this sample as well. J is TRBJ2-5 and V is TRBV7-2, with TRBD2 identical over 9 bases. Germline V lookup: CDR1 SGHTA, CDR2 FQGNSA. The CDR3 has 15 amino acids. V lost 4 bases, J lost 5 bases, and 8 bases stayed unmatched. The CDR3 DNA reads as TGTGCCAGCAGCTACAGTAGCGGGGGCCGGGAGACCCAGTACTTC. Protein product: CASSYSSGGRETQYF. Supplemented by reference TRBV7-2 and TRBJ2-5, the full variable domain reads GAGVSQSPSNKVTEKGKDVELRCDPISGHTALYWYRQSLGQGLEFLIYFQGNSAPDKSGLPSDRFSAERTGGSVSTLTIQRTQQEDSAVYLCASSYSSGGRETQYFGPGTRLLVL.

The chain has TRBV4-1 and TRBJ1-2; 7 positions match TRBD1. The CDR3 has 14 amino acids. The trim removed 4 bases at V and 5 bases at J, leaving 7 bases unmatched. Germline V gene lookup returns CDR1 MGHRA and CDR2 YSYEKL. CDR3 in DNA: TGCGCCAGCAGCCCCACCGGGACAGATTATGGCTACACCTTC. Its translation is CASSPTGTDYGYTF.

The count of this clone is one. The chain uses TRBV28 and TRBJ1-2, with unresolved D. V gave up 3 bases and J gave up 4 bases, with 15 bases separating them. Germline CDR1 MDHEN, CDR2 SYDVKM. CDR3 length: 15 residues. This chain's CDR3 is CASSFRSVSSYGYTF. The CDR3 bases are TGTGCCAGCAGTTTTCGGTCCGTATCGTCCTATGGCTACACCTTC.

CDR3 sequence: CASGPTGTGTDTQYF. DNA for the CDR3: TGTGCTAGTGGTCCCACCGGGACAGGCACAGATACGCAGTATTTT. V and J are TRBV12-5 and TRBJ2-3, with 7 bases lining up with TRBD1. CDR1 LGHNT and CDR2 FRNRAP come from the germline V gene. The V gene end was trimmed by 5 bases and the J gene end by 1 base; junction bases not matched to a gene: 6. This CDR3 has 15 amino acids.

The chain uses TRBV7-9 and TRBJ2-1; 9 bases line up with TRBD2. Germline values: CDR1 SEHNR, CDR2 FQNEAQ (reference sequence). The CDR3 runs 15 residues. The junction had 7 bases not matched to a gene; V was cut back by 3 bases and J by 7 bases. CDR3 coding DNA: TGTGCCAGCAGCTTTGGGGCGGGGGGGTGGAATGAGCAGTTCTTC. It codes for CASSFGAGGWNEQFF.

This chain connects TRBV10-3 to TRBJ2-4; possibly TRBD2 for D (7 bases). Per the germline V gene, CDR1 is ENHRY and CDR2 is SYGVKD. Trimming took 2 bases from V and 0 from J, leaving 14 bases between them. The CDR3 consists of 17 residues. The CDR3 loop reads CAISEGPGEGAKNIQYF. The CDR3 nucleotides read TGTGCCATCAGTGAGGGGCCAGGGGAGGGAGCCAAAAACATTCAGTACTTC.

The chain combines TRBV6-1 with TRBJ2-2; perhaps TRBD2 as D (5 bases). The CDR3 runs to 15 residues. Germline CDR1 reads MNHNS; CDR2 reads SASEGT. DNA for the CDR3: TGTGCTACCCAGATCGGGGTCGCGAACACCGGGGAGCTGTTTTTT. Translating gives CATQIGVANTGELFF.

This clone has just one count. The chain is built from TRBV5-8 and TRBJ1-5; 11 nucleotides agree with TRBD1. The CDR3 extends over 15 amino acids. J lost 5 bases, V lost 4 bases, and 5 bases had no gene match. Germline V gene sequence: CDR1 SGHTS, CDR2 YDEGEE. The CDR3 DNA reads TGTGCCAGCAGCCTCGGACAGGGGGCGTATCAGCCCCAGCATTTT. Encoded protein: CASSLGQGAYQPQHF.